This T cell receptor beta chain came from a study of beta chain features in type 1 diabetes. CDR3 length: 14 amino acids. Germline V CDR1 and CDR2: LNHDA, SQIVND (reference sequence). Trimming took off 6 bases at V and 3 bases at J, with 15 bases between the two ends. A note on this clone: Its antigen remains unidentified.

A CD45RO/CCR7/CD25/CD127/CD95/CD27 panel sorted naive, central memory, regulatory and stem cell-like memory CD4+ cells. Whole-study results and caveats: In all four CD4+ subsets, TCRB CDR3 length was significantly, moderately reduced in type 1 diabetes.

cDNA synthesis used the whole RNA isolate, giving expressed TCRB sequences. Generated by immunoSEQ multiplex PCR, the TCRdb table keeps only in-frame clones and is missing some. The table has 150,000 to 170,000 clones, 10% to 13% seen once. The sequence derives from a man between 25 and 39 years old with type 1 diabetes. J is TRBJ2-7 and V is TRBV19; TRBD1 might be the D (6 bases). The sample comprised central memory CD4+ T cells from blood. The CDR3 region is CASRPTPRGYEQYF. The DNA for the CDR3 is TGTGCCAGTAGACCAACGCCCAGGGGCTACGAGCAGTACTTC. The entire variable domain, with the rest obtained from reference TRBV19 and TRBJ2-7, is as follows: DGGITQSPKYLFRKEGQNVTLSCEQNLNHDAMYWYRQDPGQGLRLIYYSQIVNDFQKGDIAEGYSVSREKKESFPLTVTSAQKNPTAFYLCASRPTPRGYEQYFGPGTRLTVT.